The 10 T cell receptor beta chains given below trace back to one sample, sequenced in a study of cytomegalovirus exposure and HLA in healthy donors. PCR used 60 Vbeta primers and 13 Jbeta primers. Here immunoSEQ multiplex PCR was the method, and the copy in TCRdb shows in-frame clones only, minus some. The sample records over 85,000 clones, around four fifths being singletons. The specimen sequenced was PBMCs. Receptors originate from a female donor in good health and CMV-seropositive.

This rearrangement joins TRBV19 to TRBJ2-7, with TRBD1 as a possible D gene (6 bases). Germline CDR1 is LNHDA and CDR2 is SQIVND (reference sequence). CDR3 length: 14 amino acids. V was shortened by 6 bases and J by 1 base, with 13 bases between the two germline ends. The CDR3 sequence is CASRPGHVSYEQYF. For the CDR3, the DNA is TGTGCCAGTAGGCCGGGACACGTTTCCTACGAGCAGTACTTC.

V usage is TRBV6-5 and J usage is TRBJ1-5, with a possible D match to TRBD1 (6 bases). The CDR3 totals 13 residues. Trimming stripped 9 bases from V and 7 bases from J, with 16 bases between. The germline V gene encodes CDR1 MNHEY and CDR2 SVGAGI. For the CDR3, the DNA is TGTGCCAGTCGAACAGGGCACGGACAGCCCCAGCATTTT. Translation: CASRTGHGQPQHF.

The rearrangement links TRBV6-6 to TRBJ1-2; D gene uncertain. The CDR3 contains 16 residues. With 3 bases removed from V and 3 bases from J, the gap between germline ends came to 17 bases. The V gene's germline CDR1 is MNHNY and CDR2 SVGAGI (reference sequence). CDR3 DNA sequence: TGTGCCAGCAGTTATTCGGGTCCCCGCCCGGACTATGGCTACACCTTC. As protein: CASSYSGPRPDYGYTF.

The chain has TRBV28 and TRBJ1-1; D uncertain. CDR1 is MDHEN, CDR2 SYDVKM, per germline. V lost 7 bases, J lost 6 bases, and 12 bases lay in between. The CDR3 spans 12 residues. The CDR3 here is CASTGGISEAFF. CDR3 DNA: TGTGCCAGCACGGGAGGAATCTCTGAAGCTTTCTTT.

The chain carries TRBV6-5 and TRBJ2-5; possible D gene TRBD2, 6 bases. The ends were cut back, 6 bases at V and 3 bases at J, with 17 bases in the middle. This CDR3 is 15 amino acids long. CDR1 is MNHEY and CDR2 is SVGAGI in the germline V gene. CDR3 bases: TGTGCCAGCAGGCCTGCGGGGCACCTGGAAGAGACCCAGTACTTC. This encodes CASRPAGHLEETQYF.

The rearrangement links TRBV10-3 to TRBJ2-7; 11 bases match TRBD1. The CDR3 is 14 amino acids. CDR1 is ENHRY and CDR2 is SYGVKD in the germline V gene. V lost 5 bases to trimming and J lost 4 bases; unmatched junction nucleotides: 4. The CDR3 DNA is TGTGCCATCAGTCCGGGGACAGGGGGGTACGAGCAGTACTTC. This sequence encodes CAISPGTGGYEQYF.

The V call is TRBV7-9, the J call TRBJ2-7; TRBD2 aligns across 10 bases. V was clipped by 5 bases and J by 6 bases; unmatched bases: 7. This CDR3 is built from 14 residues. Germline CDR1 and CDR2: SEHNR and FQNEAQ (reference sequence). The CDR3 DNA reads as TGTGCCAGCAGCCCACAGCGGGAGGGGACCGAGCAGTACTTC. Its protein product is CASSPQREGTEQYF.

This CDR3 reads CASSLAGEVEQYF. CDR3 sequence (DNA): TGCGCCAGCAGCTTGGCGGGAGAGGTCGAGCAGTACTTC. This chain connects TRBV5-1 to TRBJ2-7, with D maybe TRBD2 (6 bases). CDR1 and CDR2 from the germline V gene are SGHRS and YFSETQ. CDR3 length: 13 amino acids. Trimming left V 0 bases short and J 6 bases short, with 10 bases between.

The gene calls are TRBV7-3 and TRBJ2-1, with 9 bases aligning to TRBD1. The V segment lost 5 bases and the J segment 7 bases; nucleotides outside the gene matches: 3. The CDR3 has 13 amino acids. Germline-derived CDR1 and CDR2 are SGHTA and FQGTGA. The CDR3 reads CASSIGTGNEQFF. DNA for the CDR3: TGTGCCAGCAGCATCGGGACAGGGAATGAGCAGTTCTTC.

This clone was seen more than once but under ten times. CDR3 amino acids: CASSHRGTSRYNEQFF. Written as DNA, the CDR3 is TGTGCCAGCAGTCACAGGGGGACTAGCCGCTACAATGAGCAGTTCTTC. The chain uses TRBV6-4 and TRBJ2-1, with TRBD2 as a possible D gene (9 bases). The CDR3 consists of 16 residues. V shed 5 bases and J shed 3 bases, with 17 bases lying between them. Germline CDR1 and CDR2: MRHNA and SNTAGT.